This entry describes one T cell receptor (beta chain). Looked up from germline, CDR1 is LNHDA and CDR2 is SQIVND (reference sequence). The CDR3 spans 13 residues. J lost 9 bases, V lost 9 bases, and 4 bases had no gene match. These data are taken from a study of blood T cell repertoires in COVID-19. Some clones are missing from TCRdb's copy, which holds only in-frame ones; the method was immunoSEQ multiplex PCR. The sample comprises approximately 61,000 clones, just under 85% of which are singletons, and about 5.3% rests with the top ten. Sequencing input: peripheral blood. This chain joins TRBV19 and TRBJ2-1, with 14 bases aligning to TRBD2. The TCR was taken from a man aged 65 to 79 with acute or convalescent COVID-19. The DNA for the CDR3 is TGTGCCAGCCGGACTAGCGGGGGGTCTGAGCAGTTCTTC. Translation: CASRTSGGSEQFF.